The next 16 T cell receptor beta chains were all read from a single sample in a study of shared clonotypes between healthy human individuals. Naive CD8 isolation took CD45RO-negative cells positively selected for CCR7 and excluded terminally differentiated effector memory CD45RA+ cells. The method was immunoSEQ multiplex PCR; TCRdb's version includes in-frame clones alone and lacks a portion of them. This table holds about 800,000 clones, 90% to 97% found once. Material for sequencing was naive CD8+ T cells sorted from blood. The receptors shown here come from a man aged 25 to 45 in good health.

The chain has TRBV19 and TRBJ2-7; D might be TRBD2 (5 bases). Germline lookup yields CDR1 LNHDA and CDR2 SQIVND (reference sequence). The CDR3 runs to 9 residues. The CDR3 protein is CAMWDQIAV. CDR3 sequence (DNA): TGTGCCATGTGGGATCAAATAGCGGTC.

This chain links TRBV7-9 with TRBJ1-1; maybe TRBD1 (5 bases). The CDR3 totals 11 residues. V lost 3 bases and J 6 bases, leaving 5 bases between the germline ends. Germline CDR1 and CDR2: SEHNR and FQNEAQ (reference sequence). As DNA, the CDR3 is TGTGCCAGCAGCTTGACAGCTGAAGCTTTCTTT. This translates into CASSLTAEAFF.

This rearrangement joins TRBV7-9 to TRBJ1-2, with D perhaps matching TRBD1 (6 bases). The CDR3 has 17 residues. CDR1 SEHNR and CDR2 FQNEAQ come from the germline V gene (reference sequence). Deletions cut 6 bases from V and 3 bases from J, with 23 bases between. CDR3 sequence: CASSTTQGISSHYGYTF. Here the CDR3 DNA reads TGTGCCAGCAGTACTACTCAGGGGATCTCCTCCCACTATGGCTACACCTTC.

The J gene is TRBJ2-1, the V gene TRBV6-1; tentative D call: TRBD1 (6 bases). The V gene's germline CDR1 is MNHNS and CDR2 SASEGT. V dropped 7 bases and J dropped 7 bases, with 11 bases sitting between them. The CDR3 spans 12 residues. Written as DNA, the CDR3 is TGTGCCAGCACAGTAGGGGGTAATGAGCAGTTCTTC. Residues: CASTVGGNEQFF.

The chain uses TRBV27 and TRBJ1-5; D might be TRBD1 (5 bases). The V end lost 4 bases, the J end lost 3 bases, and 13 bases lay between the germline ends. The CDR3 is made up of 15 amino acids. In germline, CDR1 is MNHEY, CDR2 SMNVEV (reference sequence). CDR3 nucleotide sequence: TGTGCCAGCAGTTCCACCCCAGGGTACAATCAGCCCCAGCATTTT. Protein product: CASSSTPGYNQPQHF.

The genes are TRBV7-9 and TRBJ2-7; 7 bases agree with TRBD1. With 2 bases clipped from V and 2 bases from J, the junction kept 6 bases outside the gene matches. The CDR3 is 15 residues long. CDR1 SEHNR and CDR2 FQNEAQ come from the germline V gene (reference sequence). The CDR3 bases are TGTGCCAGCAGCTTAAGGGGGCGAAAAACCTACGAGCAGTACTTC. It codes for CASSLRGRKTYEQYF.

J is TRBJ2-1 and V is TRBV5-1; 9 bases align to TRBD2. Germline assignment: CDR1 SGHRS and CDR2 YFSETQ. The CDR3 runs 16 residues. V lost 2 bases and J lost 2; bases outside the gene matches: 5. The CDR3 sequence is CASSFLSGSTYNEQFF. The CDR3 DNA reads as TGCGCCAGCAGCTTCCTTAGCGGGAGCACCTACAATGAGCAGTTCTTC.

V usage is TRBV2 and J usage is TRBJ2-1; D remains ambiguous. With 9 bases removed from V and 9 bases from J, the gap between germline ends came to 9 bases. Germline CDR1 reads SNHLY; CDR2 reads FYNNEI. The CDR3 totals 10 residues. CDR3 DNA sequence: TGTGCCAGGGAGTCGGCTGAGCAGTTCTTC. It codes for CARESAEQFF.

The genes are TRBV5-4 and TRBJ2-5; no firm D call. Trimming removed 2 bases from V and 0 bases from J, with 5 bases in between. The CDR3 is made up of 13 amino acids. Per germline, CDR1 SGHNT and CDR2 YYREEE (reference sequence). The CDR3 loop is CASSFSYQETQYF. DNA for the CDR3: TGTGCCAGCAGCTTTTCCTACCAAGAGACCCAGTACTTC.

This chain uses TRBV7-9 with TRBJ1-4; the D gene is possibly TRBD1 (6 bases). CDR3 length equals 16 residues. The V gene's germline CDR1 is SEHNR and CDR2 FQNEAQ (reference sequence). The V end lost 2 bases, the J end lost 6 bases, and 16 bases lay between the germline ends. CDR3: CASSLTNGQPDEKLFF. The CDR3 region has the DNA TGTGCCAGCAGCTTAACAAACGGACAGCCTGATGAAAAACTGTTTTTT.

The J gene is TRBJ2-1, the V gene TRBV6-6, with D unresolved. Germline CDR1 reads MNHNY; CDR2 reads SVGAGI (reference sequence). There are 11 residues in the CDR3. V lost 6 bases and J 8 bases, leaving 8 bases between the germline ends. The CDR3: CASRLIHEQFF. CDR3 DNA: TGTGCCAGCAGATTAATCCATGAGCAGTTCTTC.

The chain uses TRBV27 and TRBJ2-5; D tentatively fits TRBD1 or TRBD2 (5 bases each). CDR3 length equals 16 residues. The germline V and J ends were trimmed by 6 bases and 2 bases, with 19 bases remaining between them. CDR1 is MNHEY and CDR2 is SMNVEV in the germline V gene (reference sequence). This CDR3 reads CASSPIDQGEQETQYF. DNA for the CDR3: TGTGCCAGCAGCCCGATCGATCAGGGAGAACAAGAGACCCAGTACTTC.

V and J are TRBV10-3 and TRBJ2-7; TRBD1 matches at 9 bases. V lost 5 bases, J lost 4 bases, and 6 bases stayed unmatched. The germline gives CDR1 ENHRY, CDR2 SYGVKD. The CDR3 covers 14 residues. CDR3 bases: TGTGCCATCAGTCCAGAACAGGGGGCGTACGAGCAGTACTTC. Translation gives CAISPEQGAYEQYF.

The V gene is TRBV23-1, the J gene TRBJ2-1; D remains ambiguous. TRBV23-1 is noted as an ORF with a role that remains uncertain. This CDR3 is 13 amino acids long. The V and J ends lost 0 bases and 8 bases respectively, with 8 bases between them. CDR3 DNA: TGCGCCAGCAGTCAATCCCCAGGCGATGAGCAGTTCTTC. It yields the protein CASSQSPGDEQFF.

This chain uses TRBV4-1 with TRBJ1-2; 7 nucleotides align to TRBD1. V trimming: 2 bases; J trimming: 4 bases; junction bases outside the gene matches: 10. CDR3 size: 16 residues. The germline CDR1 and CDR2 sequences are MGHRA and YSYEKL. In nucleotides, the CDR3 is TGCGCCAGCAGCCAACTTCAACGGACAGGCCTCTATGGCTACACCTTC. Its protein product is CASSQLQRTGLYGYTF.

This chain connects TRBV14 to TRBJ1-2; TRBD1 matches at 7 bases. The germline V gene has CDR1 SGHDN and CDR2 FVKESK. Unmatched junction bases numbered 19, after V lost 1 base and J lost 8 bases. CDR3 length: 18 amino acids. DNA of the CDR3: TGTGCCAGCAGCCAAGCGCCCCTATCGACAGGGCCAAGTGTGGGCTACACCTTC. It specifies CASSQAPLSTGPSVGYTF.